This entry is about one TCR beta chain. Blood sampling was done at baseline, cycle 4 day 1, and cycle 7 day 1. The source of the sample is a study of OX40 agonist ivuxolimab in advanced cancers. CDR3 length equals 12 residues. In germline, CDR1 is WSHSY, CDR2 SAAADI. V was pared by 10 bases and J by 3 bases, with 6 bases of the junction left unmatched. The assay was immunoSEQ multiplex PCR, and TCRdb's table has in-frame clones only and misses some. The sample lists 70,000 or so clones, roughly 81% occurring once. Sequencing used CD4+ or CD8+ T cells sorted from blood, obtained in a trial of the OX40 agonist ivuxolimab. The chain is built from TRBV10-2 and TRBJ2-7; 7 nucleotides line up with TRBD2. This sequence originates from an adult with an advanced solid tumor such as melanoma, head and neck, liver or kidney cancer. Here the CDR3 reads CAIGTNLYEQYF. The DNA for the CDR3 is TGCGCCATCGGGACTAACCTCTACGAGCAGTACTTC.